Following are 32 T cell receptor beta chains from one sample sequenced in a study of cytomegalovirus exposure and HLA in healthy donors. With 60 Vbeta and 13 Jbeta primers, the PCR was carried out. The repertoire was sequenced with immunoSEQ multiplex PCR; TCRdb's copy has only in-frame clones and lacks some. Counted here are around 120,000 clones, around four fifths occurring once; the ten biggest clones make up around 3.7%. Sequenced sample: PBMCs. All receptors come from a woman aged 40 to 50 in good health and CMV-seronegative.

The chain links TRBV5-6 to TRBJ2-3, with D hard to call. V shed 0 bases and J shed 3 bases, with 14 bases lying between them. The CDR3 length is 16 residues. Germline CDR1 and CDR2: SGHDT and YYEEEE. The CDR3 sequence: CASSLALPTLTDTQYF. The CDR3 nucleotides are TGTGCCAGCAGCTTGGCCTTACCCACTTTAACAGATACGCAGTATTTT. Combining the CDR3 with reference TRBV5-6 and TRBJ2-3 gives the whole variable domain DAGVTQSPTHLIKTRGQQVTLRCSPKSGHDTVSWYQQALGQGPQFIFQYYEEEERQRGNFPDRFSGHQFPNYSSELNVNALLLGDSALYLCASSLALPTLTDTQYFGPGTRLTVL.

This clone was counted between two and nine times. V is TRBV6-5 and J is TRBJ2-5; D unresolved. The V end lost 0 bases, the J end lost 7 bases, and 12 bases lay between the germline ends. This CDR3 comprises 14 residues. CDR1 is MNHEY and CDR2 is SVGAGI in the germline V gene. The CDR3 DNA follows: TGTGCCAGCAGTTACTCATCGCCCTCGGGGACCCAGTACTTC. Residues: CASSYSSPSGTQYF.

This CDR3 reads CAWDRGGTEAFF. The CDR3 DNA reads TGTGCCTGGGACAGGGGAGGCACTGAAGCTTTCTTT. V is TRBV30 and J is TRBJ1-1, with 8 bases aligning to TRBD1. This CDR3 has 12 residues. Germline V lookup: CDR1 GTSNPN, CDR2 SVGIG (reference sequence). J lost 4 bases, V lost 5 bases, and 3 bases had no gene match. The complete variable domain, with remaining parts taken from reference TRBV30 and TRBJ1-1, reads SQTIHQWPATLVQPVGSPLSLECTVEGTSNPNLYWYRQAAGRGLQLLFYSVGIGQISSEVPQNLSASRPQDRQFILSSKKLLLSDSGFYLCAWDRGGTEAFFGQGTRLTVV.

The chain combines TRBV7-8 with TRBJ2-7; D uncertain. This CDR3 has 12 residues. CDR1 and CDR2 (germline): SGHVS, FQNEAQ. V lost 5 bases to trimming and J lost 6 bases, with 11 bases between them. The CDR3 DNA follows: TGTGCCAGCAGCCTCGGTGGGCTCGAGCAGTACTTC. Translated, it gives CASSLGGLEQYF.

This rearrangement joins TRBV19 to TRBJ2-7; D is unresolved. V lost 5 bases and J 6 bases, leaving 11 bases between the germline ends. From germline, CDR1 is LNHDA and CDR2 SQIVND (reference sequence). This CDR3 spans 12 amino acids. The CDR3 loop is CASSGLRREQYF. CDR3 nucleotides: TGTGCCAGTAGTGGATTGAGGCGCGAGCAGTACTTC.

The J gene is TRBJ1-6, the V gene TRBV7-3, with 9 bases fitting TRBD1. Germline V gene data show CDR1 as SGHTA and CDR2 as FQGTGA. The CDR3 covers 14 residues. V was clipped by 5 bases and J by 8 bases; unmatched bases: 4. DNA of the CDR3: TGTGCCAGCAGCCCAGGACAGGGGCATTCACCCCTCCACTTT. Protein product: CASSPGQGHSPLHF.

The rearrangement uses TRBV5-4 and TRBJ1-2; 10 nucleotides align to TRBD1. Germline CDR1 reads SGHNT; CDR2 reads YYREEE (reference sequence). J gave up 4 bases and V 4 bases, and 7 bases lay outside the gene matches. There are 15 residues in the CDR3. The chain's CDR3 is CASSQGTGASYGYTF. For the CDR3, the DNA is TGTGCCAGCAGCCAGGGGACAGGGGCCAGCTATGGCTACACCTTC.

V gene TRBV4-1 combines with J gene TRBJ2-2; TRBD2 matches 8 bases. The CDR3 covers 15 residues. J lost 2 bases, V lost 5 bases, and 4 bases had no gene match. Germline V gene data show CDR1 as MGHRA and CDR2 as YSYEKL. CDR3 nucleotide sequence: TGCGCCAGCAGCAAACTAGCGGCAAACACCGGGGAGCTGTTTTTT. It translates to CASSKLAANTGELFF.

V usage is TRBV11-2 and J usage is TRBJ2-2; 14 nucleotides agree with TRBD2. Germline V CDR1 and CDR2: SGHAT, FQNNGV. With 1 base clipped from V and 3 bases from J, the junction kept 1 base outside the gene matches. This CDR3 comprises 17 residues. The CDR3 loop reads CASSLAGLAGDTGELFF. Written as DNA, the CDR3 is TGTGCCAGCAGCTTAGCGGGACTAGCGGGAGACACCGGGGAGCTGTTTTTT. Full variable domain (rest looked up from reference TRBV11-2 and TRBJ2-2): EAGVAQSPRYKIIEKRQSVAFWCNPISGHATLYWYQQILGQGPKLLIQFQNNGVVDDSQLPKDRFSAERLKGVDSTLKIQPAKLEDSAVYLCASSLAGLAGDTGELFFGEGSRLTVL.

The chain carries TRBV30 and TRBJ2-7; no clear D gene. V gave up 5 bases and J gave up 4 bases, with 18 bases separating them. The CDR3 length is 14 residues. Per the germline V gene, CDR1 is GTSNPN and CDR2 is SVGIG (reference sequence). DNA of the CDR3: TGTGCCTGGGGCCGATCCTCCGCGGTTTACGAGCAGTACTTC. Translated: CAWGRSSAVYEQYF.

This clone was observed once. V gene TRBV7-9 combines with J gene TRBJ1-1, with 9 bases that match TRBD1. Germline V lookup: CDR1 SEHNR, CDR2 FQNEAQ (reference sequence). Trimming took 1 base from V and 0 from J; bases not matched to a gene: 6. The CDR3 spans 17 residues. The DNA of the CDR3 is TGTGCCAGCAGCTTAGAAACGGGACAGGGCTTGAACACTGAAGCTTTCTTT. Protein product: CASSLETGQGLNTEAFF.

The rearrangement joins TRBV11-2 to TRBJ1-6; D is uncertain. V was trimmed by 0 bases and J by 11 bases, leaving 8 bases between them. This CDR3 is built from 13 residues. Looked up from germline, CDR1 is SGHAT and CDR2 is FQNNGV. This CDR3 is CASSLDNMTPLHF. Written as DNA, the CDR3 is TGTGCCAGCAGCTTAGATAACATGACACCCCTCCACTTT.

The chain has TRBV9 and TRBJ1-5; 7 nucleotides match TRBD1. This CDR3 spans 16 amino acids. The germline CDR1 and CDR2 sequences are SGDLS and YYNGEE. The junction had 9 bases not matched to a gene; V was cut back by 4 bases and J by 2 bases. CDR3 nucleotides: TGTGCCAGCAGCCCAGGGGACAGTATCGGCAATCAGCCCCAGCATTTT. This encodes CASSPGDSIGNQPQHF.

For this clone: This CDR3 is also generated by other DNA sequences in the sample. The chain combines TRBV7-2 with TRBJ1-1; D not resolved. The CDR3 extends over 15 amino acids. Germline CDR1 is SGHTA and CDR2 is FQGNSA. V shed 3 bases and J shed 4 bases, with 15 bases lying between them. The CDR3 sequence is CASSFPGRVGTEAFF. The CDR3 bases are TGTGCCAGCAGCTTCCCTGGGAGGGTGGGCACTGAAGCTTTCTTT.

This clone was detected only a few times. V gene TRBV27 combines with J gene TRBJ2-3; 8 bases match TRBD1. V lost 5 bases, J lost 4 bases, and 11 bases stayed unmatched. The germline V gene has CDR1 MNHEY and CDR2 SMNVEV (reference sequence). CDR3 length equals 16 residues. The CDR3 coding sequence is TGTGCCAGCAGTGCCCGGACAGGGTTTAGCCCAGATACGCAGTATTTT. This gives the protein CASSARTGFSPDTQYF.

The V and J genes are TRBV5-1 and TRBJ2-1; 7 nucleotides agree with TRBD2. The CDR3 covers 15 residues. V dropped 2 bases and J dropped 5; count of bases not matched to a gene: 7. CDR1 and CDR2 (germline): SGHRS, YFSETQ. The CDR3 spells CASSFGTTDHNEQFF. CDR3 nucleotides: TGCGCCAGCAGCTTTGGGACTACGGATCACAATGAGCAGTTCTTC. The full variable domain, its missing parts supplied by reference TRBV5-1 and TRBJ2-1, is KAGVTQTPRYLIKTRGQQVTLSCSPISGHRSVSWYQQTPGQGLQFLFEYFSETQRNKGNFPGRFSGRQFSNSRSEMNVSTLELGDSALYLCASSFGTTDHNEQFFGPGTRLTVL.

The gene calls are TRBV9 and TRBJ1-2; a possible D gene is TRBD1 (6 bases). V lost 7 bases to trimming and J lost 4 bases, with 17 bases between them. Per the germline V gene, CDR1 is SGDLS and CDR2 is YYNGEE. The CDR3 covers 14 residues. This CDR3 is CASLVGGPVYGYTF. CDR3 coding DNA: TGTGCCAGCTTGGTGGGGGGGCCGGTCTATGGCTACACCTTC.

This chain joins TRBV9 and TRBJ2-5; 9 bases are shared with TRBD2. Germline CDR1 reads SGDLS; CDR2 reads YYNGEE. This CDR3 region has 15 residues. V was pared by 5 bases and J by 3 bases, with 8 bases of the junction left unmatched. CDR3 loop: CASSSSGVGKETQYF. CDR3 sequence (DNA): TGTGCCAGCAGTTCTAGCGGGGTGGGGAAAGAGACCCAGTACTTC.

V gene TRBV7-2 combines with J gene TRBJ2-7, with D maybe TRBD1 (8 bases). V was pared by 5 bases and J by 2 bases, with 13 bases between. This CDR3 comprises 14 residues. CDR1 is SGHTA, CDR2 FQGNSA, per germline. CDR3 bases: TGTGCCAGCAGCGCTACAGGGGGGGCCTACGAGCAGTACTTC. Translated: CASSATGGAYEQYF.

The chain has TRBV5-1 and TRBJ2-3, with D possibly matching TRBD1 (6 bases). Germline V CDR1 and CDR2: SGHRS, YFSETQ. V was trimmed by 4 bases and J by 2 bases, leaving 17 bases between them. The CDR3 spans 16 residues. CDR3 DNA sequence: TGCGCCAGCAGCAGGGCTGGGGACACATACACAGATACGCAGTATTTT. This codes for CASSRAGDTYTDTQYF.

This clone was detected once. The chain has TRBV10-2 and TRBJ2-1; TRBD2 matches 8 bases. Germline V gene data show CDR1 as WSHSY and CDR2 as SAAADI. This CDR3 has 16 residues. V shed 6 bases, J shed 0 bases, and the junction held 7 bases outside the gene matches. CDR3 nucleotides: TGCGCCAGCAGACGTACCGGGACTAGCTCCTACAATGAGCAGTTCTTC. This encodes CASRRTGTSSYNEQFF.

The genes are TRBV7-3 and TRBJ1-1, with 10 bases identical to TRBD1. CDR1 and CDR2 from the germline V gene are SGHTA and FQGTGA. Trimming at V came to 4 bases and at J to 7 bases, leaving 3 bases not matched to a gene. The CDR3 contains 13 residues. The CDR3 loop is CASSSGQGNEAFF. CDR3 bases: TGTGCCAGCAGCTCGGGACAGGGGAATGAAGCTTTCTTT. Together with reference TRBV7-3 and TRBJ1-1, the CDR3 gives the full variable domain: GAGVSQTPSNKVTEKGKYVELRCDPISGHTALYWYRQSLGQGPEFLIYFQGTGAADDSGLPNDRFFAVRPEGSVSTLKIQRTERGDSAVYLCASSSGQGNEAFFGQGTRLTVV.

The chain uses TRBV5-6 and TRBJ2-7; possibly TRBD2 for D (5 bases). V lost 5 bases and J 4 bases, leaving 13 bases between the germline ends. CDR3 length: 13 residues. The germline CDR1 and CDR2 sequences are SGHDT and YYEEEE. CDR3 in amino acids: CASRDNGDYEQYF. The CDR3 DNA reads TGTGCCAGCAGGGATAACGGGGATTACGAGCAGTACTTC.

Written as DNA, the CDR3 is TGCGCCAGCAGCCTCGTCGGGGCAGGGGATCCAAATGAACTGTTTTTT. It encodes CASSLVGAGDPNELFF. The gene calls are TRBV4-1 and TRBJ1-4, with D perhaps TRBD1 (6 bases). The germline V gene encodes CDR1 MGHRA and CDR2 YSYEKL. V dropped 4 bases and J dropped 12 bases, with 24 bases sitting between them. The length of the CDR3 is 16 residues.

The J gene is TRBJ2-5, the V gene TRBV7-2, with 7 bases lining up with TRBD2. V shed 5 bases, J shed 5 bases, and the junction held 14 bases outside the gene matches. Germline V gene data show CDR1 as SGHTA and CDR2 as FQGNSA. This CDR3 comprises 16 residues. The CDR3 DNA sequence: TGTGCCAGCAGCCAAGTGGGGGGGGTTTTCGGGGAGACCCAGTACTTC. Translated, it gives CASSQVGGVFGETQYF.

The V gene is TRBV18, the J gene TRBJ2-1; perhaps TRBD1 as D (5 bases). Trimming left V 6 bases short and J 8 bases short, with 23 bases between. The CDR3 consists of 16 residues. Per germline, CDR1 KGHSH and CDR2 LQKENI. CDR3 protein: CASSPLNPRQTDEQFF. The CDR3 nucleotides are TGTGCCAGCTCGCCTCTTAATCCGAGACAGACCGATGAGCAGTTCTTC.

The chain has TRBV6-1 and TRBJ2-7; 7 positions match TRBD1. CDR1 MNHNS and CDR2 SASEGT come from the germline V gene. Trimming took 6 bases from V and 2 from J; bases not matched to a gene: 4. The CDR3 consists of 13 residues. The CDR3 spells CASRPGQTYEQYF. For the CDR3, the DNA is TGTGCCAGCAGACCGGGACAGACCTACGAGCAGTACTTC.

The chain employs TRBV27 and TRBJ1-5; D gene unclear. Between the trimmed V and J ends, which lost 8 bases and 4 bases, there was a span of 9 bases. CDR1 and CDR2 (germline): MNHEY, SMNVEV (reference sequence). This CDR3 is built from 12 residues. Written as DNA, the CDR3 is TGTGCCAGCGCCATCCGGAATCAGCCCCAGCATTTT. This sequence encodes CASAIRNQPQHF.

The chain uses TRBV6-5 and TRBJ1-2; 7 nucleotides match TRBD1. This CDR3 is built from 13 residues. In germline, CDR1 is MNHEY, CDR2 SVGAGI. The V gene end was trimmed by 6 bases and the J gene end by 8 bases; junction bases not matched to a gene: 9. The chain's CDR3 is CASRPNRGGGYTF. Here the CDR3 DNA reads TGTGCCAGCAGACCCAACAGGGGTGGGGGCTACACCTTC.

The chain employs TRBV7-2 and TRBJ2-4, with no clear D. V lost 2 bases and J 6 bases, leaving 8 bases between the germline ends. Germline V gene data show CDR1 as SGHTA and CDR2 as FQGNSA. CDR3 length equals 13 residues. The CDR3 loop reads CASSLNSRNIQYF. In DNA, the CDR3 is TGTGCCAGCAGCTTAAATAGCAGAAACATTCAGTACTTC. Full variable domain (rest looked up from reference TRBV7-2 and TRBJ2-4): GAGVSQSPSNKVTEKGKDVELRCDPISGHTALYWYRQSLGQGLEFLIYFQGNSAPDKSGLPSDRFSAERTGGSVSTLTIQRTQQEDSAVYLCASSLNSRNIQYFGAGTRLSVL.

This chain uses TRBV27 with TRBJ2-5; D remains unclear. The V end lost 0 bases, the J end lost 4 bases, and 6 bases lay between the germline ends. This CDR3 has 13 residues. Germline lookup yields CDR1 MNHEY and CDR2 SMNVEV (reference sequence). In DNA form, the CDR3 reads TGTGCCAGCAGTTTATCATCTAGAGAGACCCAGTACTTC. It codes for CASSLSSRETQYF.

This chain joins TRBV5-8 and TRBJ1-3; tentative D call: TRBD1 (5 bases). There are 14 residues in the CDR3. With 4 bases removed from V and 2 bases from J, the gap between germline ends came to 10 bases. In germline, CDR1 is SGHTS, CDR2 YDEGEE. The CDR3 coding sequence is TGTGCCAGCAGCACCAGGGTGCCTGGAAACACCATATATTTT. Translating gives CASSTRVPGNTIYF.